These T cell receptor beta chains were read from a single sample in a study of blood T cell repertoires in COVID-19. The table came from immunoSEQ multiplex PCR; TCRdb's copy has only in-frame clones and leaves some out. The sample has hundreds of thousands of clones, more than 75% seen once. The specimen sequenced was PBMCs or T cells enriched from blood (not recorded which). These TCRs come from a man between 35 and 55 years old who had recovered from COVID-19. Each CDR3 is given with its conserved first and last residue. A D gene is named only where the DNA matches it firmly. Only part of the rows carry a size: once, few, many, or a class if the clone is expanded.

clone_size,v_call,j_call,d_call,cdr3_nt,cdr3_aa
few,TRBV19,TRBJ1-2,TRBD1,TGTGCCAGTAAAGGGGACAGGGAGCGGGGCTACACCTTC,CASKGDRERGYTF
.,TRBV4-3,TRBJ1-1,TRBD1,TGCGCCAGCAGCCAAGAATACGAGGGGGCAGAAGCTTTCTTT,CASSQEYEGAEAFF
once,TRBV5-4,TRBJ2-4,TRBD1,TGTGCCAGCAGCTCGAACTGGACAGGGGCTAGAGACATTCAGTACTTC,CASSSNWTGARDIQYF
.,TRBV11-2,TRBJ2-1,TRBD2,TGTGCCAGCAGCCCAGCGGGTCTAGCGGGAGGCAATGAGCAGTTCTTC,CASSPAGLAGGNEQFF
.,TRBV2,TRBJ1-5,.,TGTGCCAGCAGTTATAGACAGGCCCGCCAGCCCCAGCATTTT,CASSYRQARQPQHF
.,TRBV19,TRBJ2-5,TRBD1,TGTGCCAGTAGGGGGGACAGGGGCGGAGAGACCCAGTACTTC,CASRGDRGGETQYF
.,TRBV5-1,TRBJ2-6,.,TGCGCCAGCAGCTTGGAAGGGGGGGCCGGGGCCAACGTCCTGACTTTC,CASSLEGGAGANVLTF
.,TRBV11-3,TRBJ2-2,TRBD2,TGTGCCAGCAGCGCCCGGGACTACAACACCGGGGAGCTGTTTTTT,CASSARDYNTGELFF
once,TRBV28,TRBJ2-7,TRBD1,TGTGCCAGCAGTGGCCGGGACAGGGGGAACTACGAGCAGTACTTC,CASSGRDRGNYEQYF
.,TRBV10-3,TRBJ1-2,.,TGTGCCATCAGTGTGGCAGGGCTTAACTATGGCTACACCTTC,CAISVAGLNYGYTF
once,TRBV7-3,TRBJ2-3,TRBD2,TGTGCCAGCAGCACACTAGCGGGGACAGATACGCAGTATTTT,CASSTLAGTDTQYF
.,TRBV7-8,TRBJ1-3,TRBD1,TGTGCCAGCAGCTTAGGACAGGGTGGAAACACCATATATTTT,CASSLGQGGNTIYF
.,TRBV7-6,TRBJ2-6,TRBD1,TGTGCCAGCAGCAAACTCACCCTGGGACAGGGAGGAAGTTCTGGGGCCAACGTCCTGACTTTC,CASSKLTLGQGGSSGANVLTF
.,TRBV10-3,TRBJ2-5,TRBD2,TGTGCCATCGGGACTAGCGGGGGGGGATTCTCGGGAGAGACCCAGTACTTC,CAIGTSGGGFSGETQYF
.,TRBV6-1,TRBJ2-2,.,TGTGCCAGCAGTGAAGCTCAATCACCGGCCGGGGAGCTGTTTTTT,CASSEAQSPAGELFF
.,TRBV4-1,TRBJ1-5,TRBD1,TGCGCCAGCAGCAAGAGGACCGGACAGGACCTAAATCAGCCCCAGCATTTT,CASSKRTGQDLNQPQHF
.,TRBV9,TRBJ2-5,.,TGTGCCAGCAGCGTCGGGGTAACAGAGACCCAGTACTTC,CASSVGVTETQYF
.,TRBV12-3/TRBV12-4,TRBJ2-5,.,TGTGCCAGCAGTTTGGGAGAGTATGAGACCCAGTACTTC,CASSLGEYETQYF
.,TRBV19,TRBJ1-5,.,TGTGCCAGTAGTATAGGGGGGGAGCAGCCCCAGCATTTT,CASSIGGEQPQHF
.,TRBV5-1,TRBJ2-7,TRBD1,TGCGCCAGCAGCCAAGGACAGGGGGCGAACGAGCAGTACTTC,CASSQGQGANEQYF
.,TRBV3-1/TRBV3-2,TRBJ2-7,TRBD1,TGTGCCAGCAGGGCAACAGGGGCCGAGCAGTACTTC,CASRATGAEQYF
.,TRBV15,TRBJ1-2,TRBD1,TGTGCCACCAGCGTCACTCTTGGGCAGGGGGTAGTCTATGGCTACACCTTC,CATSVTLGQGVVYGYTF
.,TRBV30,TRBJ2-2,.,TGTGCCTGGAGTCCCTGGAACACCGGGGAGCTGTTTTTT,CAWSPWNTGELFF
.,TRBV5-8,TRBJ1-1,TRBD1,TGTGCCAGCAGCTCCGGACAGGGATGGAGTGAAGCTTTCTTT,CASSSGQGWSEAFF
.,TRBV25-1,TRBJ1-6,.,TGTGCCAGCAGTGAAACTACGGATTTTGATTCACCCCTCCACTTT,CASSETTDFDSPLHF
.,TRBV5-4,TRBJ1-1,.,TGTGCCAGCATCAGGAACACTGAAGCTTTCTTT,CASIRNTEAFF
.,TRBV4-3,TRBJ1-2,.,TGCGCCAGCAGCCAAGAGGCCCGGGATATGGGCCGCCATGGCTACACCTTC,CASSQEARDMGRHGYTF
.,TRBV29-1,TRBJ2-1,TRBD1,TGCAGCTTTTCCGGGACAGGGGGCCTCGGTAGCTACAATGAGCAGTTCTTC,CSFSGTGGLGSYNEQFF
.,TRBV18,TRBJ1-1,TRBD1,TGTGCCAGCTCCCCAAATGGACAGGGAGACACTGAAGCTTTCTTT,CASSPNGQGDTEAFF
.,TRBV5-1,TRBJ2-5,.,TGCGCCAGCAGCTCCGACATCCAAGAGACCCAGTACTTC,CASSSDIQETQYF
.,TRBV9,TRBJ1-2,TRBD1,TGTGCCAGCAGCCTTGGGGCCGTAAGGGACAGGGGATTAAGCTACACCTTC,CASSLGAVRDRGLSYTF
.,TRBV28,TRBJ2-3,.,TGTGCCAGCAGACTCCCGGGGGATATGACAGATACGCAGTATTTT,CASRLPGDMTDTQYF
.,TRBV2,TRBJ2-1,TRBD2,TGTGCCAGCAGGCAGACTAGCGGGAGTCAGGGGGAGCAGTTCTTC,CASRQTSGSQGEQFF
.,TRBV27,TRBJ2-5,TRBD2,TGTGCCAGCAGTCCGATGACTAGCGGGATCCAAGAGACCCAGTACTTC,CASSPMTSGIQETQYF
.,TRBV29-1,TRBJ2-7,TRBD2,TGCAGCGTTGAGCGGGAGAGCTCCTACGAGCAGTACTTC,CSVERESSYEQYF
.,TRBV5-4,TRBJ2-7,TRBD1,TGTGCCAGCAGCCCGGGGACAGGTCCAGACGAGCAGTACTTC,CASSPGTGPDEQYF
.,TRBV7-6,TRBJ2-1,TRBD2,TGTGCCAGCAGCTTAGAGGCGGGGGCCTACAATGAGCAGTTCTTC,CASSLEAGAYNEQFF
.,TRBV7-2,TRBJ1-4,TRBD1,TGTGCCAGCAGCACAGGACAGGGGGCGTCCTACGAAAAACTGTTTTTT,CASSTGQGASYEKLFF
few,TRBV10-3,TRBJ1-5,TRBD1,TGTGCCATCAGTGCCGGACAGGAGAGCAATCAGCCCCAGCATTTT,CAISAGQESNQPQHF
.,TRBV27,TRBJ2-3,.,TGTGCCAGCAGTTTATTGCGGCATTTGCCAGATACGCAGTATTTT,CASSLLRHLPDTQYF
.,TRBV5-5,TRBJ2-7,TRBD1,TGTGCCAGCAGCGGACGACAGGGGATCTCCTACGAGCAGTACTTC,CASSGRQGISYEQYF
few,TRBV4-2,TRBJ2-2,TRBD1,TGTGCCAGCAGCCAAGCCAGGGGGACGAACACCGGGGAGCTGTTTTTT,CASSQARGTNTGELFF
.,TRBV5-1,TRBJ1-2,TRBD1,TGCGCCAGCAGCTTTTCGACAGGGGCTGACTATGGCTACACCTTC,CASSFSTGADYGYTF
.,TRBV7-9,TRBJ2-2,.,TGTGCCAGCACTAGGGGGAACACCGGGGAGCTGTTTTTT,CASTRGNTGELFF
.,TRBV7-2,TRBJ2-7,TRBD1,TGTGCCAGCAGCAAACTCCCACCGGGACAGGGGGTGGGCGAGCAGTACTTC,CASSKLPPGQGVGEQYF
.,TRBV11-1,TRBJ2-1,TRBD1,TGTGCCAGCAGCCCCCGGACAGGGTTCCATGAGCAGTTCTTC,CASSPRTGFHEQFF
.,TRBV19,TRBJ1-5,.,TGTGCCAGTAACACCTTACAGGGTTTGCGCAATCAGCCCCAGCATTTT,CASNTLQGLRNQPQHF
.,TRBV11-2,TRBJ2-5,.,TGTGCCAGCAGCTTAGGCGGCGACTATTGGAGGGGACAAGAGACCCAGTACTTC,CASSLGGDYWRGQETQYF
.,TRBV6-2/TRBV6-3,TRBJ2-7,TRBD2,TGTGCCAGCAGTTACCATAGCGGGAGTGGGGAGCAGTACTTC,CASSYHSGSGEQYF
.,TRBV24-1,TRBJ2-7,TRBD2,TGTGCCACCAGTGATGCGGGGACTAGCGGGGCCTCCTACGAGCAGTACTTC,CATSDAGTSGASYEQYF
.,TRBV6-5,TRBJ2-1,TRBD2,TGTGCCAGCAGTTACCTACTGACTAGCGCCCACAATGAGCAGTTCTTC,CASSYLLTSAHNEQFF
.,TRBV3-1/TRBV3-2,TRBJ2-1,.,TGTGCCAGCAGCCAAGATCTGTTAGCAGACCCCTCCTACAATGAGCAGTTCTTC,CASSQDLLADPSYNEQFF
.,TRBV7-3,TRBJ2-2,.,TGTGCCAGCAGCTTAACGGTCCAGGGGACCGGGGAGCTGTTTTTT,CASSLTVQGTGELFF
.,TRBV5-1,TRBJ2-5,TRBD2,TGCGCCAGCAGCCGAGGGACTAGAGAAGAGACCCAGTACTTC,CASSRGTREETQYF
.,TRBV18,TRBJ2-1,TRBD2,TGTGCCAGCTCACCAGGGACTAGCGGGGTTTTTGAGAATGAGCAGTTCTTC,CASSPGTSGVFENEQFF
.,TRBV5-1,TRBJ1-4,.,TGCGCCAGCAGCCTAGAGGCAAGACTTTATGAAAAACTGTTTTTT,CASSLEARLYEKLFF
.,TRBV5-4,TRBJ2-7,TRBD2,TGTGCCAGCAGCTTGATAGCGGGATACAACGAGCAGTACTTC,CASSLIAGYNEQYF